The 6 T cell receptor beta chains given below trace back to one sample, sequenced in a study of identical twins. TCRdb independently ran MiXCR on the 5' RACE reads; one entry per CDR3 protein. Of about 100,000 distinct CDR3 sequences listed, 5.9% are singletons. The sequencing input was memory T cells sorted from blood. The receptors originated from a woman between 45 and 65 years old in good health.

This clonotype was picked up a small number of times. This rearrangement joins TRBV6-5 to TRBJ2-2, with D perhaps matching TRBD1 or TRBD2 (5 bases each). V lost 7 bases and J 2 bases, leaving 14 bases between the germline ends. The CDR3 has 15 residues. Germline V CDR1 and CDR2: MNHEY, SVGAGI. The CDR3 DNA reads TGTGCCAGCACCGACTCGGGGACCAACACCGGGGAGCTGTTTTTT. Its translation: CASTDSGTNTGELFF.

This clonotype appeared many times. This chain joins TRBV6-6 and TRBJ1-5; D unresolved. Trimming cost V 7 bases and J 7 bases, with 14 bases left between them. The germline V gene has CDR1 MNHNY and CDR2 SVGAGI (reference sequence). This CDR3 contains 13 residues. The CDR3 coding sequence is TGTGCCAGCACCCCAATGGCACCACAGCCCCAGCATTTT. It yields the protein CASTPMAPQPQHF.

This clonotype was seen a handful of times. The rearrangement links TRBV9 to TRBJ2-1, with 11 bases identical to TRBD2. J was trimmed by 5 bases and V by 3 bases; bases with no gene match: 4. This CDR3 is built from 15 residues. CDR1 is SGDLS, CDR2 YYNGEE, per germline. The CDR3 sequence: CASSGLAGSNNEQFF. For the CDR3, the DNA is TGTGCCAGCAGCGGACTAGCGGGGTCGAACAATGAGCAGTTCTTC.

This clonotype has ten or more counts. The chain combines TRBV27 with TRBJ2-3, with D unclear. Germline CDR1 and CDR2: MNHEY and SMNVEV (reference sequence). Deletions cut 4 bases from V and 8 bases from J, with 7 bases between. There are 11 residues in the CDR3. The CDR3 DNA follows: TGTGCCAGCAGTTCGGCCCTTACGCAGTATTTT. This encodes CASSSALTQYF.

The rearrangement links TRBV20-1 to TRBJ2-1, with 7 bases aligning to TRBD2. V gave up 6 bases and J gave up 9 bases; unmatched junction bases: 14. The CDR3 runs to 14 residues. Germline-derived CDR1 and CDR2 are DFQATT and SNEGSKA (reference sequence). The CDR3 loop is CSALPGGGRGEQFF. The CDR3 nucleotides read TGCAGTGCCCTACCGGGAGGAGGGCGTGGTGAGCAGTTCTTC.

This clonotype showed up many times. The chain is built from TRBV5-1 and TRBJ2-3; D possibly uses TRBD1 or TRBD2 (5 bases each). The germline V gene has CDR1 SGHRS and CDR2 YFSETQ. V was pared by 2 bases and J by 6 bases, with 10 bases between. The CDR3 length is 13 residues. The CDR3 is CASSFRDADTQYF. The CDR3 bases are TGCGCCAGCAGCTTCCGGGACGCGGATACGCAGTATTTT.